This T cell receptor beta chain was sequenced during a study of cytomegalovirus exposure and HLA in healthy donors. At the level of the study: Of the donors genotyped, 398 in all, about 82% fell in the Caucasian-associated ancestry cluster. Whole-study results and caveats: Investigators reported 150 to 200 TCR beta chains as tied to cytomegalovirus. The classifier reportedly diagnosed cytomegalovirus status with high sensitivity and specificity.

The CDR3 is 13 amino acids. Germline values: CDR1 SGHRS, CDR2 YFSETQ. Trimming removed 3 bases from V and 5 bases from J, with 12 bases in between. The PCR used 60 Vbeta and 13 Jbeta primers. Method: immunoSEQ multiplex PCR; TCRdb's copy keeps in-frame clones and lacks some. The table has around 53,000 clones, approximately 73% seen once. On this clone: The antigen is undetermined.

Sequencing used PBMCs. This clonotype was obtained from a man in his late teens or twenties in good health and CMV-seronegative. The chain combines TRBV5-1 with TRBJ2-7; TRBD2 is a possible D gene (6 bases). The CDR3 is CASSWGDENEQYF. CDR3 nucleotides: TGCGCCAGCAGCTGGGGGGACGAAAACGAGCAGTACTTC.